This entry lists 18 T cell receptor beta chains sequenced from one sample in a study of T cells after yellow fever vaccination. A single record per CDR3 protein comes from TCRdb applying MiXCR to the 5' RACE reads. There are about 85,000 distinct CDR3 sequences in the sample; 10% to 15% occur only once, and approximately 23% lies in the top ten. Specimen: CD8+ T cells not binding an NS4B(214-222) dextramer, sorted from PBMCs, collected roughly 20 days after the first yellow fever vaccination. These receptor sequences come from a man aged 18-30 years who received the YFV17D yellow fever vaccine.

V usage is TRBV7-9 and J usage is TRBJ2-1; tentative D call: TRBD1 (6 bases). The CDR3 extends over 13 amino acids. CDR1 is SEHNR and CDR2 is FQNEAQ in the germline V gene (reference sequence). The V end was cut by 5 bases, the J end by 6 bases, with 11 bases between. CDR3 bases: TGTGCCAGCAGCCCAGCGGACAGCAATGAGCAGTTCTTC. Protein: CASSPADSNEQFF.

This rearrangement joins TRBV5-1 to TRBJ2-5; D remains unclear. CDR1 and CDR2 from the germline V gene are SGHRS and YFSETQ. V lost 0 bases and J lost 8, with 17 bases in between. The CDR3 is made up of 15 amino acids. CDR3 sequence reads: CASSLVEAPGETQYF. The CDR3 DNA follows: TGCGCCAGCAGCTTGGTCGAAGCGCCGGGCGAAACCCAGTACTTC. Full variable domain (missing parts from reference TRBV5-1 and TRBJ2-5): KAGVTQTPRYLIKTRGQQVTLSCSPISGHRSVSWYQQTPGQGLQFLFEYFSETQRNKGNFPGRFSGRQFSNSRSEMNVSTLELGDSALYLCASSLVEAPGETQYFGPGTRLLVL.

The rearrangement uses TRBV12-3 or TRBV12-4 and TRBJ1-3; unclear D gene. Trimming removed 3 bases at V and 2 bases at J, with 8 bases between. This CDR3 has 14 amino acids. The CDR3 here is CASSFGSAGNTIYF. CDR3 sequence (DNA): TGTGCCAGCAGTTTCGGATCGGCTGGAAACACCATATATTTT.

There are many counts of this clonotype. The chain employs TRBV12-3 or TRBV12-4 and TRBJ1-2, with D hard to call. Trimming took 3 bases from V and 2 from J, leaving 10 bases between them. This CDR3 region has 14 residues. This CDR3 reads CASSFNGPNYGYTF. The CDR3 DNA reads TGTGCCAGCAGTTTTAATGGGCCCAACTATGGCTACACCTTC.

J is TRBJ2-5 and V is TRBV15, with 7 bases aligning to TRBD1. The V and J ends lost 6 bases and 4 bases, in that order; junction bases with no gene match: 8. Germline V CDR1 and CDR2: LNHNV, YYDKDF (reference sequence). The CDR3 spans 14 residues. The CDR3: CATSTPGGRETQYF. CDR3 DNA: TGTGCCACCAGTACACCAGGGGGACGAGAGACCCAGTACTTC.

CDR3 DNA sequence: TGTGCCAGCAGTTCTAACCCACAAGAGACCCAGTACTTC. Translating it yields CASSSNPQETQYF. The chain couples TRBV6-5 to TRBJ2-5; D is uncertain. This CDR3 spans 13 amino acids. V was shortened by 4 bases and J by 2 bases, with 8 bases between the two germline ends. Germline CDR1 reads MNHEY; CDR2 reads SVGAGI.

The chain is built from TRBV25-1 and TRBJ1-6; D not certain. The V end lost 1 base, the J end lost 0 bases, and 10 bases lay between the germline ends. This CDR3 is 17 amino acids long. Germline-derived CDR1 and CDR2 are MGHDK and SYGVNS. CDR3: CASSEFAGSSYNSPLHF. Here the CDR3 DNA reads TGTGCCAGCAGTGAATTTGCCGGCAGCTCCTATAATTCACCCCTCCACTTT.

The chain is built from TRBV25-1 and TRBJ1-1, with D perhaps TRBD1 (6 bases). Looked up from germline, CDR1 is MGHDK and CDR2 is SYGVNS. The CDR3 consists of 13 residues. Trimming took off 5 bases at V and 1 base at J, with 8 bases between the two ends. CDR3 coding DNA: TGTGCCAGCAGTACACAGGGGAACACTGAAGCTTTCTTT. Translation: CASSTQGNTEAFF. The full variable domain, rest sourced from reference TRBV25-1 and TRBJ1-1, is EADIYQTPRYLVIGTGKKITLECSQTMGHDKMYWYQQDPGMELHLIHYSYGVNSTEKGDLSSESTVSRIRTEHFPLTLESARPSHTSQYLCASSTQGNTEAFFGQGTRLTVV.

There are a few counts of this clonotype. This sequence joins TRBV4-3 and TRBJ1-2; D uncertain. V lost 4 bases and J lost 6, with 21 bases in between. The germline V gene encodes CDR1 LGHNA and CDR2 YSLEER. The CDR3 sequence is 16 residues long. In DNA form, the CDR3 reads TGCGCCAGCAGCCCCGCGGGTAGGGTCTCTAGTGATGGCTACACCTTC. Its protein product is CASSPAGRVSSDGYTF.

The sample holds a few counts of this clonotype. This CDR3 reads CAISEEKQPQHF. The DNA for the CDR3 is TGTGCCATCAGTGAGGAGAAACAGCCCCAGCATTTT. The rearrangement uses TRBV10-3 and TRBJ1-5; D not certain. The CDR3 is 12 residues long. V was pared by 2 bases and J by 7 bases, with 6 bases between. CDR1 and CDR2 (germline): ENHRY, SYGVKD.

This clonotype was observed a few times. The chain couples TRBV27 to TRBJ2-3, with TRBD2 as a possible D gene (5 bases). Looked up from germline, CDR1 is MNHEY and CDR2 is SMNVEV (reference sequence). Trimming removed 2 bases from V and 2 bases from J, with 11 bases in between. The CDR3 sequence is 15 residues long. DNA for the CDR3: TGTGCCAGCAGTTTAAGTGACTATCTCACAGATACGCAGTATTTT. This sequence encodes CASSLSDYLTDTQYF.

The chain is built from TRBV6-5 and TRBJ2-3, with 10 bases lining up with TRBD2. Germline V gene lookup returns CDR1 MNHEY and CDR2 SVGAGI. V lost 2 bases to trimming and J lost 0 bases; unmatched junction nucleotides: 2. This CDR3 region has 16 residues. The CDR3 sequence: CASSYLAGDSTDTQYF. Written as DNA, the CDR3 is TGTGCCAGCAGTTACCTAGCGGGGGATAGCACAGATACGCAGTATTTT.

The chain links TRBV4-3 to TRBJ1-2; TRBD1 is a possible D gene (5 bases). In germline, CDR1 is LGHNA, CDR2 YSLEER. This CDR3 region has 13 residues. V was trimmed by 4 bases and J by 6 bases, leaving 12 bases between them. In nucleotides, the CDR3 is TGCGCCAGCAGCCGAGATGTAGGGGATGGCTACACCTTC. It translates to CASSRDVGDGYTF.

V is TRBV6-2 or TRBV6-3 and J is TRBJ2-3; perhaps TRBD1 as D (5 bases). The ends were cut back, 6 bases at V and 6 bases at J, with 7 bases in the middle. CDR1 MNHEY and CDR2 SVGEGT come from the germline V gene. The CDR3 loop spans 11 amino acids. The CDR3 protein is CASRKGDTQYF. CDR3 in DNA: TGTGCCAGCAGGAAGGGGGATACGCAGTATTTT.

This clonotype was counted only a few times. V and J are TRBV15 and TRBJ2-2, with a tentative D call TRBD2 (6 bases). V was cut by 4 bases and J by 3 bases, with 12 bases left in between. The CDR3 runs to 15 residues. Germline CDR1 is LNHNV and CDR2 is YYDKDF (reference sequence). CDR3 amino acids: CATSTRSGDTGELFF. The CDR3 nucleotides read TGTGCCACCAGCACCCGATCGGGGGACACCGGGGAGCTGTTTTTT.

This clonotype was counted only a few times. The chain recombines TRBV7-2 with TRBJ2-7; D unresolved. The germline V and J ends were trimmed by 4 bases and 1 base, with 8 bases remaining between them. The CDR3 consists of 13 residues. Germline loops: CDR1 SGHTA, CDR2 FQGNSA. CDR3 residues: CASSSLYSYEQYF. In nucleotides, the CDR3 is TGTGCCAGCAGCTCCCTCTATTCCTACGAGCAGTACTTC. Full variable domain (rest looked up from reference TRBV7-2 and TRBJ2-7): GAGVSQSPSNKVTEKGKDVELRCDPISGHTALYWYRQSLGQGLEFLIYFQGNSAPDKSGLPSDRFSAERTGGSVSTLTIQRTQQEDSAVYLCASSSLYSYEQYFGPGTRLTVT.

This chain links TRBV4-3 with TRBJ2-2, with 8 bases aligning to TRBD1. Per the germline V gene, CDR1 is LGHNA and CDR2 is YSLEER. The V gene end was trimmed by 3 bases and the J gene end by 7 bases; junction bases not matched to a gene: 10. The CDR3 runs to 16 residues. The CDR3 spells CASSQDLGQASGELFF. In DNA, the CDR3 is TGCGCCAGCAGCCAGGACTTGGGACAGGCCAGCGGGGAGCTGTTTTTT.

This clonotype showed up just a few times. The J gene is TRBJ1-5, the V gene TRBV25-1; D gene unclear. The CDR3 is made up of 12 amino acids. Between the trimmed V and J ends, which lost 3 bases and 7 bases, there was a span of 7 bases. Germline V CDR1 and CDR2: MGHDK, SYGVNS. This CDR3 reads CASSDGYQPQHF. The DNA for the CDR3 is TGTGCCAGCAGTGATGGGTACCAGCCCCAGCATTTT.